The source of this T cell receptor (beta chain) is a study of molecular identifiers for immune sequencing clone quantification. General study results and limits: Naive cells had under 1% of molecules in clones above 20 RNA copies, effectors over 97%. Highly expanded clones may be undercounted when identical TCR molecules share barcodes. Spiked Jurkat TCR RNA from one cell was reportedly detectable among some 930,000 naive cells.

With respect to this clonotype: What it binds is unknown.

The use of previously described methods and listed TCR primers produced the bulk TCR libraries. TCRdb passed the PCR reads through MiXCR, listing each CDR3 protein once. The data hold hundreds of thousands of distinct CDR3 sequences, with around 25% observed a single time. This CDR3 is 14 amino acids long. The germline V and J ends were trimmed by 3 bases and 2 bases, with 10 bases remaining between them. Per the germline V gene, CDR1 is MDHEN and CDR2 is SYDVKM. The sequenced material came from naive CD8+ T cells from blood, with Jurkat cell RNA spiked in. Documented subset: FACS-sorted CD8+CD4-CCR7+CD45RA+ naive T cells. This clonotype originated in a human donor in good health. Some libraries in this study had Jurkat cell RNA spiked in. The V gene is TRBV28, the J gene TRBJ1-1; D gene unclear. CDR3 bases: TGTGCCAGCAGTTTGGGGTTAGATAACACTGAAGCTTTCTTT. Encoded protein: CASSLGLDNTEAFF.